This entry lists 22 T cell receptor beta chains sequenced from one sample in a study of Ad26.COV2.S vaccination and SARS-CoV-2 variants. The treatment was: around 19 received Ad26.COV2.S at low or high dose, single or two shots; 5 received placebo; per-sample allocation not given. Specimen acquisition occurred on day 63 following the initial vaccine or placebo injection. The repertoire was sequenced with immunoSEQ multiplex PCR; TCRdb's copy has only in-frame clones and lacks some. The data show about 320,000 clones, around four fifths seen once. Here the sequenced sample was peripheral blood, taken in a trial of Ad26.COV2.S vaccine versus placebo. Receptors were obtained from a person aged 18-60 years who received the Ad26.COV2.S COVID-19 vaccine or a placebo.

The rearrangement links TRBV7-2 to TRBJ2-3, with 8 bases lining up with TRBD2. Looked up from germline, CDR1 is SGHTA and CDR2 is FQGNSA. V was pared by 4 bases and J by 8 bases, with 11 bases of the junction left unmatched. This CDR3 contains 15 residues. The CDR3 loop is CASSSRSGGGVTQYF. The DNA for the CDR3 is TGTGCCAGCAGCTCCCGGTCGGGGGGGGGCGTTACGCAGTATTTT.

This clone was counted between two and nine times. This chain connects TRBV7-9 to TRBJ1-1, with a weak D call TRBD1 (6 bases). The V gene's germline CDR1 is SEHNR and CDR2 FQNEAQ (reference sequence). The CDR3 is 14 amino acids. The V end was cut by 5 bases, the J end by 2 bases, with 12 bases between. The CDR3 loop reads CASSPRTANTEAFF. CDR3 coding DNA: TGTGCCAGCAGCCCGCGGACAGCCAACACTGAAGCTTTCTTT.

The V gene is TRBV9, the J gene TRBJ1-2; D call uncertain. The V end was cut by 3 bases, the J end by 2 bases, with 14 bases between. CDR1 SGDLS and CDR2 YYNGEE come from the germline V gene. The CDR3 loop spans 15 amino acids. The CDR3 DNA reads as TGTGCCAGCAGCGCCGCGGTTTTCACCAACTATGGCTACACCTTC. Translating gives CASSAAVFTNYGYTF.

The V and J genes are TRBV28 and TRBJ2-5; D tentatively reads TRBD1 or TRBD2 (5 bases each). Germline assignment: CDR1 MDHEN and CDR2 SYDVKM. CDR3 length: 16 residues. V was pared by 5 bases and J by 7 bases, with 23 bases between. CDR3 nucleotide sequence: TGTGCCAGCAGTCTCCCTCCGAGGGACGTCCACCCGACCCAGTACTTC. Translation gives CASSLPPRDVHPTQYF.

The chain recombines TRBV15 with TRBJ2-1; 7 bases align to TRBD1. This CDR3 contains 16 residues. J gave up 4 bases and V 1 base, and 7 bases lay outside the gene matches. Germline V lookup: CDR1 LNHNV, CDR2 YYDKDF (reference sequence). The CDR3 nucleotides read TGTGCCACCAGCAGAGGAGACAGGGTGGGGTACAATGAGCAGTTCTTC. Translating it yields CATSRGDRVGYNEQFF.

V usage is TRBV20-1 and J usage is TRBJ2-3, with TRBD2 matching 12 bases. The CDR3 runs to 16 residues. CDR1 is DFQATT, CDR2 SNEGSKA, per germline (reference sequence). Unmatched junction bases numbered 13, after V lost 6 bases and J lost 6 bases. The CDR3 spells CSASYSSGGVSDTQYF. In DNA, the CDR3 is TGCAGTGCAAGTTATTCTAGCGGGGGGGTTTCGGATACGCAGTATTTT.

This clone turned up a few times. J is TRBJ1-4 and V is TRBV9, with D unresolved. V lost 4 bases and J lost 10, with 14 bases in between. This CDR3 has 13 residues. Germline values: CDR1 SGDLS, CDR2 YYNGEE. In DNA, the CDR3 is TGTGCCAGCAGCACTAGCTCGGCCTCAAAACTGTTTTTT. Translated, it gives CASSTSSASKLFF. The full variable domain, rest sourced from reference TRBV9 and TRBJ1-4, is DSGVTQTPKHLITATGQRVTLRCSPRSGDLSVYWYQQSLDQGLQFLIQYYNGEERAKGNILERFSAQQFPDLHSELNLSSLELGDSALYFCASSTSSASKLFFGSGTQLSVL.

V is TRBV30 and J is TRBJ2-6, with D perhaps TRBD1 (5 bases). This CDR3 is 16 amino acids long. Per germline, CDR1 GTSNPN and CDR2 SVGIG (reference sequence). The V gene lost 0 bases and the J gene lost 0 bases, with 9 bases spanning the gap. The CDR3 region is CAWSVNRISGANVLTF. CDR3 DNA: TGTGCCTGGAGTGTAAACAGGATCTCTGGGGCCAACGTCCTGACTTTC. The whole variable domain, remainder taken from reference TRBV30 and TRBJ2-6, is SQTIHQWPATLVQPVGSPLSLECTVEGTSNPNLYWYRQAAGRGLQLLFYSVGIGQISSEVPQNLSASRPQDRQFILSSKKLLLSDSGFYLCAWSVNRISGANVLTFGAGSRLTVL.

CDR3 sequence (DNA): TGTGCCATCGGCCCCCAGGGGGCTAGCCAAGAGACCCAGTACTTC. It translates to CAIGPQGASQETQYF. V is TRBV10-3 and J is TRBJ2-5; TRBD1 matches 8 bases. Trimming cost V 8 bases and J 1 base; bases outside gene matches: 9. This CDR3 region has 15 residues. Germline CDR1 ENHRY, CDR2 SYGVKD.

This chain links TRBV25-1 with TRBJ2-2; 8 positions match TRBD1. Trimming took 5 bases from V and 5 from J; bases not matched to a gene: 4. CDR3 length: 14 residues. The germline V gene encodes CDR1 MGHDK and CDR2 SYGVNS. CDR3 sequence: CASSPTGVTGELFF. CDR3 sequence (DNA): TGTGCCAGCAGTCCGACAGGGGTGACCGGGGAGCTGTTTTTT.

CDR3 nucleotides: TGTGCCAGCAGCGTAGGACACGACACAGATACGCAGTATTTT. It translates to CASSVGHDTDTQYF. This chain links TRBV9 with TRBJ2-3; no definite D call. V dropped 0 bases and J dropped 2 bases, with 7 bases sitting between them. The CDR3 covers 14 residues. Germline lookup yields CDR1 SGDLS and CDR2 YYNGEE.

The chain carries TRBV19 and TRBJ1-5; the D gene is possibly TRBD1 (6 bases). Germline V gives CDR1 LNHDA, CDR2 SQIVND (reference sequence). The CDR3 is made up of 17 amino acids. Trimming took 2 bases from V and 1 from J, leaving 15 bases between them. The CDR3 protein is CASSIRGGQGSNQPQHF. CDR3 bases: TGTGCCAGTAGTATAAGGGGTGGGCAGGGGAGCAATCAGCCCCAGCATTTT. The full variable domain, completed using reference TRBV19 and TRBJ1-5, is DGGITQSPKYLFRKEGQNVTLSCEQNLNHDAMYWYRQDPGQGLRLIYYSQIVNDFQKGDIAEGYSVSREKKESFPLTVTSAQKNPTAFYLCASSIRGGQGSNQPQHFGDGTRLSIL.

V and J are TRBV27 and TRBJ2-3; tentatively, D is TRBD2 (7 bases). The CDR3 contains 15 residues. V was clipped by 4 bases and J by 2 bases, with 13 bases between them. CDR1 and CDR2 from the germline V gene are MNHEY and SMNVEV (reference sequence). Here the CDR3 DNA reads TGTGCCAGCAGTTGGACAGCGGGACCCACAGATACGCAGTATTTT. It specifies CASSWTAGPTDTQYF.

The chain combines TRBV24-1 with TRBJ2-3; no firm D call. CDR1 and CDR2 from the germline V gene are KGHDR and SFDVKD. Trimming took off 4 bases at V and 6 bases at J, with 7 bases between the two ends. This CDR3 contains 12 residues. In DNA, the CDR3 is TGTGCCACCAGTGACCCCCCCGATACGCAGTATTTT. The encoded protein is CATSDPPDTQYF.

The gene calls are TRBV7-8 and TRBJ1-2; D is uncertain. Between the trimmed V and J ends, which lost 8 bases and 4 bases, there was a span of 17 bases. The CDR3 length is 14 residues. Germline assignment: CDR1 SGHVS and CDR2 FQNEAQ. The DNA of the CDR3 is TGTGCCAGCTCCCAAGAGAGGTGGGTCTATGGCTACACCTTC. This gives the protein CASSQERWVYGYTF.

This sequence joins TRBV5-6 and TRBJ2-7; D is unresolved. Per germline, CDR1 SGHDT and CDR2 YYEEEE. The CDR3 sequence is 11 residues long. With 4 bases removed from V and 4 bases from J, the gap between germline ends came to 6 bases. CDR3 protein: CASSGHYEQYF. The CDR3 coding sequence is TGTGCCAGCAGCGGCCATTACGAGCAGTACTTC.

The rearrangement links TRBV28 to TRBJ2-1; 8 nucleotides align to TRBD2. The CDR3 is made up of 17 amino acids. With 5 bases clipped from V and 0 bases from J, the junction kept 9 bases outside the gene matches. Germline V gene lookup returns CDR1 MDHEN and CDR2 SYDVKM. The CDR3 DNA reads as TGTGCCAGCAGTCCCATAGCGGGGATGAGCTCCTACAATGAGCAGTTCTTC. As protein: CASSPIAGMSSYNEQFF.

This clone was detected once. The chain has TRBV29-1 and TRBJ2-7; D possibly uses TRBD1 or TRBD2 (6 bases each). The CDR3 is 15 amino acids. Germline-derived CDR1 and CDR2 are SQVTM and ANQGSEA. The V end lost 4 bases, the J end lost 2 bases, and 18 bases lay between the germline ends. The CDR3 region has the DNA TGCAGCGTTGCCGGGGGCTTAGAAAGGACCTACGAGCAGTACTTC. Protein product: CSVAGGLERTYEQYF.

In DNA, the CDR3 is TGTGCCAGCAGTTTATCGGGGGGAGGTTTAAACTATGGCTACACCTTC. It encodes CASSLSGGGLNYGYTF. The chain joins TRBV28 to TRBJ1-2; tentatively, D is TRBD1 (5 bases). In germline, CDR1 is MDHEN, CDR2 SYDVKM. V gave up 1 base and J gave up 2 bases, with 14 bases separating them. The CDR3 loop spans 16 amino acids.

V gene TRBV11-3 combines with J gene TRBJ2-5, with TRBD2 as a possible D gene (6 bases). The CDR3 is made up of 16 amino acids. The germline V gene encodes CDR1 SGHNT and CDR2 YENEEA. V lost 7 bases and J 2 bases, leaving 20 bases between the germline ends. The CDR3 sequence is CASTTAGTSKQETQYF. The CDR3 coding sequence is TGTGCCAGCACCACAGCCGGGACTTCCAAACAAGAGACCCAGTACTTC.

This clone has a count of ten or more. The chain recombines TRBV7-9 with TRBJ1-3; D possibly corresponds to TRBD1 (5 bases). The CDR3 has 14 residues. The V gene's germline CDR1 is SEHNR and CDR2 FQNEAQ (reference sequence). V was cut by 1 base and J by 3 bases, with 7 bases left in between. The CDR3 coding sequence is TGTGCCAGCAGCTTAGGACAGATTGGAAACACCATATATTTT. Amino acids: CASSLGQIGNTIYF. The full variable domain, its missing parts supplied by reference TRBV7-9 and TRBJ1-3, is DTGVSQNPRHKITKRGQNVTFRCDPISEHNRLYWYRQTLGQGPEFLTYFQNEAQLEKSRLLSDRFSAERPKGSFSTLEIQRTEQGDSAMYLCASSLGQIGNTIYFGEGSWLTVV.

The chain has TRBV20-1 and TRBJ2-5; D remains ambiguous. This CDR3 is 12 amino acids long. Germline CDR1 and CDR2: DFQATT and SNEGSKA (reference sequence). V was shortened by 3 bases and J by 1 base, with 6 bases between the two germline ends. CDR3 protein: CSASPLQETQYF. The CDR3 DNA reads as TGCAGTGCTAGTCCTCTCCAAGAGACCCAGTACTTC.